Below, one T cell receptor beta chain is given with its context. Its antigen is unidentified. Mismatch with germline at one junction end may stem from a read error. This specimen comes from a study of tumor-infiltrating lymphocytes in primary liver carcinoma. Study information: Male and female patients aged 30 to 69 years made up the cohort.

Whole-study findings and limits: Tumor region pairs showed greater overlap than either tumor-adjacent or tumor-blood pairs did. Blood trailed tumors significantly in top-250-clone fraction (p = 0.039).

With a constant-region primer, TCR beta cDNA was made from approximately 510 ng of total RNA. Slightly modified ARM-PCR, run as three nested multiplex PCR rounds, produced the TCR beta libraries. The opening two PCR rounds, approximately 10 cycles each, paired TRBV1-TRBV30 forward primers with a C-beta reverse primer. TCRdb called the multiplex PCR reads again in MiXCR, with one record for every CDR3 protein. The sample gives about 320,000 distinct CDR3 sequences, around three fifths of which show up once; about 8.4% is in the top ten. From germline, CDR1 is SGHDN and CDR2 FVKESK. The CDR3 is 16 amino acids. The study extracted blood RNA from unsorted whole blood and also extracted germline DNA. A roughly 4.3-milliliter peripheral blood sample was collected before surgery.

V and J are TRBV14 and TRBJ2-3; D possibly corresponds to TRBD2 (5 bases). The sequencing sample was made of peripheral blood. The source is a middle-aged man with primary liver carcinoma and hepatitis B virus infection. CDR3 sequence: CASSQDSGLNTDTKYF. DNA for the CDR3: TGTGCCAGCAGCCAAGATTCAGGACTCAACACAGATACGAAGTATTTT.